This passage covers 27 T cell receptor beta chains from one sample sequenced in a study of blood T cell repertoires in COVID-19. Repertoires were generated with immunoSEQ multiplex PCR, while TCRdb's copy carries only in-frame clones and drops some. In the table there are 150,000 to 200,000 clones, approximately 84% of which are singletons. Sequencing used peripheral blood. Receptors originate from an elderly woman with acute or convalescent COVID-19.

The sample holds one count of this clone. The chain uses TRBV3-1 (or the pseudogene TRBV3-2) and TRBJ2-3; D is uncertain. The V gene's germline CDR1 is LGHDT and CDR2 YNNKEL (reference sequence). The CDR3 has 14 residues. Trimming took off 1 base at V and 3 bases at J, with 8 bases between the two ends. The CDR3 sequence: CASSQGIGTDTQYF. For the CDR3, the DNA is TGTGCCAGCAGCCAAGGGATCGGGACAGATACGCAGTATTTT.

The CDR3 here is CASSRTSVGADTQYF. For the CDR3, the DNA is TGTGCCAGCAGCCGGACTAGCGTGGGCGCAGATACGCAGTATTTT. V gene TRBV5-4 combines with J gene TRBJ2-3; 9 bases are shared with TRBD2. The CDR3 consists of 15 residues. Trimming removed 4 bases from V and 4 bases from J; junction bases left unmatched: 7. The V gene's germline CDR1 is SGHNT and CDR2 YYREEE (reference sequence). The full variable domain, rest sourced from reference TRBV5-4 and TRBJ2-3, is ETGVTQSPTHLIKTRGQQVTLRCSSQSGHNTVSWYQQALGQGPQFIFQYYREEENGRGNFPPRFSGLQFPNYSSELNVNALELDDSALYLCASSRTSVGADTQYFGPGTRLTVL.

V and J are TRBV6-6 and TRBJ2-7, with TRBD1 matching over 8 bases. Germline V gives CDR1 MNHNY, CDR2 SVGAGI (reference sequence). V lost 2 bases to trimming and J lost 2 bases; unmatched junction nucleotides: 5. The CDR3 totals 15 residues. The CDR3 DNA reads TGTGCCAGCAGTTACCCGGGACAGGCAGCCTACGAGCAGTACTTC. This translates into CASSYPGQAAYEQYF.

This clone was detected once. The rearrangement joins TRBV5-1 to TRBJ2-1; D gene ambiguous. Germline loops: CDR1 SGHRS, CDR2 YFSETQ. V gave up 3 bases and J gave up 9 bases, with 10 bases separating them. The CDR3 is 12 amino acids. The CDR3 nucleotides read TGCGCCAGCAGCTATCTAGATGGTGAGCAGTTCTTC. It translates to CASSYLDGEQFF. Supplemented by reference TRBV5-1 and TRBJ2-1, the full variable domain reads KAGVTQTPRYLIKTRGQQVTLSCSPISGHRSVSWYQQTPGQGLQFLFEYFSETQRNKGNFPGRFSGRQFSNSRSEMNVSTLELGDSALYLCASSYLDGEQFFGPGTRLTVL.

This chain joins TRBV27 and TRBJ1-5; possibly TRBD1 for D (6 bases). V lost 3 bases and J lost 4, with 10 bases in between. Germline values: CDR1 MNHEY, CDR2 SMNVEV (reference sequence). The CDR3 spans 14 residues. The CDR3 loop reads CASSFGRGNQPQHF. CDR3 DNA: TGTGCCAGCAGTTTCGGGAGGGGGAATCAGCCCCAGCATTTT.

This clone was counted a single time. The V and J genes are TRBV9 and TRBJ2-1; 10 bases align to TRBD2. V trimming: 6 bases; J trimming: 7 bases; junction bases outside the gene matches: 7. This CDR3 spans 14 amino acids. The germline gives CDR1 SGDLS, CDR2 YYNGEE. The CDR3 spells CASTKLAGTNEQFF. Here the CDR3 DNA reads TGTGCCAGCACGAAACTAGCGGGAACTAATGAGCAGTTCTTC.

This clone was found once. This specimen includes other DNA sequences encoding the same CDR3. The gene calls are TRBV7-2 and TRBJ2-7, with no clear D. This CDR3 is 11 amino acids long. Per germline, CDR1 SGHTA and CDR2 FQGNSA. The V end was cut by 4 bases, the J end by 3 bases, with 4 bases between. The CDR3 loop reads CASSSYYEQYF. CDR3 nucleotide sequence: TGTGCCAGCAGCTCTTACTACGAGCAGTACTTC. Combining the CDR3 with reference TRBV7-2 and TRBJ2-7 gives the whole variable domain GAGVSQSPSNKVTEKGKDVELRCDPISGHTALYWYRQSLGQGLEFLIYFQGNSAPDKSGLPSDRFSAERTGGSVSTLTIQRTQQEDSAVYLCASSSYYEQYFGPGTRLTVT.

The rearrangement uses TRBV14 and TRBJ2-7, with 16 bases matching TRBD2. Per germline, CDR1 SGHDN and CDR2 FVKESK. V was pared by 4 bases and J by 5 bases, with 20 bases of the junction left unmatched. The CDR3 totals 21 residues. In nucleotides, the CDR3 is TGTGCCAGCAGCCTCAAAAACCGGGGGACTAGCGGGAGGGCCTCGGCGCACGAGCAGTACTTC. Translation gives CASSLKNRGTSGRASAHEQYF. Supplemented by reference TRBV14 and TRBJ2-7, the full variable domain reads EAGVTQFPSHSVIEKGQTVTLRCDPISGHDNLYWYRRVMGKEIKFLLHFVKESKQDESGMPNNRFLAERTGGTYSTLKVQPAELEDSGVYFCASSLKNRGTSGRASAHEQYFGPGTRLTVT.

This clone has more than one count but fewer than ten. V and J are TRBV6-5 and TRBJ1-3; 8 bases are shared with TRBD1. Per the germline V gene, CDR1 is MNHEY and CDR2 is SVGAGI. This CDR3 spans 13 amino acids. V lost 6 bases to trimming and J lost 9 bases; unmatched junction nucleotides: 7. The CDR3 reads CASRDRVRTTIYF. The CDR3 coding sequence is TGTGCCAGCAGGGACAGGGTCCGAACCACCATATATTTT.

V usage is TRBV2 and J usage is TRBJ2-3; TRBD2 is a possible D gene (6 bases). Germline-derived CDR1 and CDR2 are SNHLY and FYNNEI. V was trimmed by 4 bases and J by 10 bases, leaving 15 bases between them. The CDR3 runs to 13 residues. CDR3 DNA: TGTGCCAGCAGTGGGGACGGGAGAGTCGCGCAGTATTTT. Translated: CASSGDGRVAQYF.

The CDR3: CASSPQLTHEQYF. The CDR3 DNA reads as TGTGCCAGCAGCCCACAGCTCACCCACGAGCAGTACTTC. The chain uses TRBV7-9 and TRBJ2-7; D unclear. CDR3 length: 13 amino acids. V shed 5 bases and J shed 5 bases, with 13 bases lying between them. Germline CDR1 is SEHNR and CDR2 is FQNEAQ (reference sequence).

This clone was counted a single time. The rearrangement uses TRBV5-1 and TRBJ2-5; 9 bases are a match to TRBD1. This CDR3 is built from 14 residues. The V segment lost 4 bases and the J segment 0 bases; nucleotides outside the gene matches: 1. From germline, CDR1 is SGHRS and CDR2 YFSETQ. The DNA for the CDR3 is TGCGCCAGCAGCCGACAGGGGGACCAAGAGACCCAGTACTTC. Translated, it gives CASSRQGDQETQYF.

V usage is TRBV6-2 or TRBV6-3 and J usage is TRBJ2-7; D not resolved. With 5 bases removed from V and 8 bases from J, the gap between germline ends came to 13 bases. This CDR3 spans 12 amino acids. Per germline, CDR1 MNHEY and CDR2 SVGEGT. This CDR3 reads CASSPLYAQQYF. The CDR3 DNA reads as TGTGCCAGCAGTCCCCTCTATGCGCAGCAGTACTTC.

The CDR3 DNA is TGTGCCAGCAGCTTAGCCGAGGGATCCGAGCAGTACTTC. Amino acid sequence: CASSLAEGSEQYF. The gene calls are TRBV7-6 and TRBJ2-7; perhaps TRBD2 as D (5 bases). This CDR3 region has 13 residues. Germline-derived CDR1 and CDR2 are SGHVS and FNYEAQ. The V end lost 0 bases, the J end lost 6 bases, and 9 bases lay between the germline ends.

V and J are TRBV27 and TRBJ1-3; the D gene is possibly TRBD1 (5 bases). In germline, CDR1 is MNHEY, CDR2 SMNVEV (reference sequence). Trimming removed 8 bases from V and 4 bases from J, with 12 bases in between. CDR3 size: 13 residues. CDR3 DNA: TGTGCCAGCCGGTCGGGGGGGGGAAACACCATATATTTT. This sequence encodes CASRSGGGNTIYF.

The J gene is TRBJ1-3, the V gene TRBV18, with D maybe TRBD1 (5 bases). Germline values: CDR1 KGHSH, CDR2 LQKENI. The CDR3 covers 12 residues. V shed 10 bases and J shed 8 bases, with 15 bases lying between them. The CDR3 region has the DNA TGTGCCAACCGGGACGGAGGGGACACCATATATTTT. The encoded protein is CANRDGGDTIYF.

The chain carries TRBV7-9 and TRBJ2-3, with TRBD2 identical over 7 bases. V shed 5 bases, J shed 7 bases, and the junction held 15 bases outside the gene matches. CDR1 is SEHNR and CDR2 is FQNEAQ in the germline V gene (reference sequence). The CDR3 is 16 amino acids. The CDR3 bases are TGTGCCAGCAGCAGTGAGCGGGGCCTGGAGTTGCATACGCAGTATTTT. Residues: CASSSERGLELHTQYF. The full variable domain, completed using reference TRBV7-9 and TRBJ2-3, is DTGVSQNPRHKITKRGQNVTFRCDPISEHNRLYWYRQTLGQGPEFLTYFQNEAQLEKSRLLSDRFSAERPKGSFSTLEIQRTEQGDSAMYLCASSSERGLELHTQYFGPGTRLTVL.

This clone showed up just a few times. V usage is TRBV7-9 and J usage is TRBJ2-1; 8 nucleotides match TRBD2. This CDR3 comprises 15 residues. V was pared by 1 base and J by 8 bases, with 7 bases of the junction left unmatched. Germline V gene lookup returns CDR1 SEHNR and CDR2 FQNEAQ (reference sequence). The CDR3, as DNA: TGTGCCAGCAGCTTAGGCCGCGGGAGGATCGATGAGCAGTTCTTC. Translating gives CASSLGRGRIDEQFF.

V usage is TRBV2 and J usage is TRBJ2-5; 10 bases fit TRBD2. There are 14 residues in the CDR3. The germline V gene encodes CDR1 SNHLY and CDR2 FYNNEI. Trimming at V came to 8 bases and at J to 4 bases, leaving 7 bases not matched to a gene. The CDR3 region is CASASGSSGETQYF. CDR3 sequence (DNA): TGTGCCAGCGCTAGCGGGAGCTCAGGAGAGACCCAGTACTTC.

The chain's CDR3 is CASSGTGHSYGYTF. The CDR3 nucleotides read TGTGCCAGCAGCGGAACAGGGCACTCATATGGCTACACCTTC. The J gene is TRBJ1-2, the V gene TRBV7-9; weak D call: TRBD1 (6 bases). Germline CDR1 SEHNR, CDR2 FQNEAQ (reference sequence). The CDR3 extends over 14 amino acids. V was shortened by 5 bases and J by 5 bases, with 15 bases between the two germline ends.

The rearrangement uses TRBV15 and TRBJ1-4, with D unresolved. The CDR3 is 12 amino acids. Germline lookup yields CDR1 LNHNV and CDR2 YYDKDF (reference sequence). The ends were cut back, 4 bases at V and 11 bases at J, with 11 bases in the middle. In DNA form, the CDR3 reads TGTGCCACCAGCATAAGAAAACGGAAACTGTTTTTT. This translates into CATSIRKRKLFF.

The rearrangement links TRBV19 to TRBJ1-5, with D maybe TRBD1 (6 bases). In germline, CDR1 is LNHDA, CDR2 SQIVND (reference sequence). The CDR3 has 15 amino acids. The V end was cut by 2 bases, the J end by 2 bases, with 10 bases between. CDR3 DNA sequence: TGTGCCAGTAGTATATTCCACAGGGGCAATCAGCCCCAGCATTTT. Protein sequence: CASSIFHRGNQPQHF.

The chain uses TRBV7-9 and TRBJ1-6, with TRBD1 matching 10 bases. Germline loops: CDR1 SEHNR, CDR2 FQNEAQ (reference sequence). The CDR3 consists of 15 residues. V was pared by 6 bases and J by 9 bases, with 8 bases of the junction left unmatched. The CDR3 region has the DNA TGTGCCAGCAGTTTTTCGACAGGGGGCGGTTCACCCCTCCACTTT. It yields the protein CASSFSTGGGSPLHF.

This clone has just one count. The chain couples TRBV27 to TRBJ2-7; D may be TRBD1 (5 bases). CDR1 is MNHEY and CDR2 is SMNVEV in the germline V gene (reference sequence). V was shortened by 3 bases and J by 2 bases, with 8 bases between the two germline ends. This CDR3 region has 13 residues. The DNA for the CDR3 is TGTGCCAGCAGTTTTCAGGGCCCCTACGAGCAGTACTTC. As protein: CASSFQGPYEQYF.

This clone occurred once. The same CDR3 arises from other DNA sequences in this sample as well. This chain uses TRBV5-1 with TRBJ1-5, with 8 bases lining up with TRBD1. The CDR3 is made up of 14 amino acids. V shed 2 bases, J shed 6 bases, and the junction held 4 bases outside the gene matches. From germline, CDR1 is SGHRS and CDR2 YFSETQ. This chain's CDR3 is CASSLDRGGQPQHF. The CDR3 DNA is TGCGCCAGCAGCTTAGACAGGGGCGGTCAGCCCCAGCATTTT.

V gene TRBV28 combines with J gene TRBJ2-7; TRBD2 is a possible D gene (7 bases). The CDR3 runs to 16 residues. Germline V gives CDR1 MDHEN, CDR2 SYDVKM. Trimming removed 0 bases at V and 4 bases at J, with 16 bases between. In DNA, the CDR3 is TGTGCCAGCAGTTTATGGGGTACGGGGGGCGCTTACGAGCAGTACTTC. As protein: CASSLWGTGGAYEQYF.

CDR3: CASSPSGTSAYEQYF. CDR3 bases: TGTGCCAGCAGCCCCTCCGGGACTAGCGCGTACGAGCAGTACTTC. This chain links TRBV6-5 with TRBJ2-7, with TRBD2 matching over 10 bases. The CDR3 length is 15 residues. Germline assignment: CDR1 MNHEY and CDR2 SVGAGI. V lost 6 bases to trimming and J lost 4 bases; unmatched junction nucleotides: 9.